The text below deals with one T cell receptor beta chain. These data belong to a study of blood T cell repertoires in COVID-19. Per germline, CDR1 LGHNA and CDR2 YSLEER. CDR3 size: 19 residues. V lost 0 bases and J lost 2; bases outside the gene matches: 7. The table came from immunoSEQ multiplex PCR; TCRdb's copy has only in-frame clones and leaves some out. The repertoire holds about 170,000 clones, with more than 75% as singletons. This TCR was recovered from a man aged 50-60 years who had recovered from COVID-19. The sample taken for sequencing was peripheral blood. This chain connects TRBV4-3 to TRBJ2-3; 14 bases are shared with TRBD2. The CDR3 region is CASSQELGLAGVITDTQYF. The DNA of the CDR3 is TGCGCCAGCAGCCAAGAGTTGGGACTAGCGGGGGTGATCACAGATACGCAGTATTTT.